This TCR beta chain is from a study of blood T cell repertoires in COVID-19. Using immunoSEQ multiplex PCR, the repertoire was profiled, and TCRdb retains in-frame clones only, with some absent. The sample lists 140,000 to 150,000 clones; over 80% were seen once. V lost 8 bases, J lost 2 bases, and 9 bases lay in between. The CDR3 consists of 11 residues. The germline gives CDR1 DFQATT, CDR2 SNEGSKA (reference sequence). The chain has TRBV20-1 and TRBJ2-5; D gene unclear. The sample taken for sequencing was peripheral blood. This TCR was recovered from a woman aged 40 to 50 with active or convalescent COVID-19. This CDR3 reads CSSRNQETQYF. In nucleotides, the CDR3 is TGCAGTTCCAGGAATCAAGAGACCCAGTACTTC.